This entry describes one T cell receptor (beta chain). The target antigen is unknown. This sample is drawn from a study of T cells in Graves' hyperthyroidism and ophthalmopathy. Study-level results: Most thyroid clonotypes expanded above 0.001 appeared in blood too.

V was clipped by 6 bases and J by 0 bases, with 9 bases between them. There are 14 residues in the CDR3. Germline V gene lookup returns CDR1 KGHSH and CDR2 LQKENI. Template material for amplifying TCR beta CDR3 regions consisted of RNA transcripts. The HTBI primer set drove a first-round RT-PCR of the TCR CDR3. TCRdb re-called the multiplex PCR reads through MiXCR, storing one row per CDR3 protein. The table lists about 420,000 distinct CDR3 sequences, 15% to 18% of them singletons. This chain connects TRBV18 to TRBJ1-5; D is unresolved. This clonotype was obtained from a woman between 18 and 29 years old with Graves' hyperthyroidism. Sequenced sample: blood. The CDR3 DNA sequence: TGTGCCAGCTCGACGGAGGGTAGCAATCAGCCCCAGCATTTT. Translation: CASSTEGSNQPQHF.